These 15 T cell receptor beta chains came from one sample sequenced in a study of blood T cells in healthy people across ages. With a J-beta primer mix and a sample-barcoded 5' primer, a second PCR ran about 6 to 11 cycles. MiXCR, run by TCRdb on the 5' RACE reads, gives a single entry per CDR3 protein. The profile shows around 500,000 distinct CDR3 sequences, around a quarter of them singletons. The sample also formed part of further work on T cells of mothers and their children.

The specimen sequenced was blood. These receptors came from a boy aged 2 to 10 in good health.

The sample holds a few counts of this clonotype. The chain uses TRBV20-1 and TRBJ1-5; the match to TRBD1 covers 7 bases. The CDR3 totals 13 residues. V gave up 5 bases and J gave up 2 bases; unmatched junction bases: 3. Germline V gene data show CDR1 as DFQATT and CDR2 as SNEGSKA (reference sequence). The CDR3 DNA is TGCAGTGCTGATCAGGGGGGCAATCAGCCCCAGCATTTT. Protein: CSADQGGNQPQHF.

This clonotype was detected a few times. The DNA for the CDR3 is TGCGCCAGCAGCTCCCGGACTAGCGGGAGTGGAAATGAGCAGTTCTTC. Protein: CASSSRTSGSGNEQFF. The chain links TRBV5-1 to TRBJ2-5, with 13 bases fitting TRBD2. The J call may be incorrect, as the DNA end agrees better with TRBJ2-1. Germline CDR1 is SGHRS and CDR2 is YFSETQ. CDR3 length: 16 residues.

The rearrangement joins TRBV19 to TRBJ2-1; D unresolved. The J call may be faulty, since TRBJ2-7 better matches the DNA end. This CDR3 is built from 15 residues. Germline assignment: CDR1 LNHDA and CDR2 SQIVND (reference sequence). CDR3 protein: CASSPQGLRKNEQYF. CDR3 sequence (DNA): TGTGCCAGTAGTCCCCAAGGGCTCCGGAAGAACGAGCAGTACTTC.

There are a few counts of this clonotype. The V call is TRBV10-3, the J call TRBJ2-7; D is perhaps TRBD1 or TRBD2 (6 bases each). This CDR3 has 14 amino acids. V was trimmed by 6 bases and J by 2 bases, leaving 14 bases between them. The germline V gene encodes CDR1 ENHRY and CDR2 SYGVKD. The DNA of the CDR3 is TGTGCCATCAGGAGGGGGGTCCTGACCTACGAGCAGTACTTC. Its protein product is CAIRRGVLTYEQYF.

This clonotype occurred a few times. This chain joins TRBV6-6 and TRBJ2-5, with TRBD2 matching over 7 bases. The CDR3 is 14 residues long. With 7 bases clipped from V and 4 bases from J, the junction kept 9 bases outside the gene matches. Germline loops: CDR1 MNHNY, CDR2 SVGAGI (reference sequence). This chain's CDR3 is CASTYGTTGETQYF. CDR3 DNA sequence: TGTGCCAGCACCTACGGGACTACCGGAGAGACCCAGTACTTC.

This clonotype appeared a few times. V is TRBV3-1 and J is TRBJ2-5; no clear D gene. V was shortened by 6 bases and J by 2 bases, with 10 bases between the two germline ends. Germline V lookup: CDR1 LGHDT, CDR2 YNNKEL (reference sequence). The length of the CDR3 is 13 residues. The CDR3 loop reads CASRRPSQETQYF. The CDR3 region has the DNA TGTGCCAGCAGACGCCCGTCACAAGAGACCCAGTACTTC.

V is TRBV20-1 and J is TRBJ1-2; D is unclear. The CDR3 covers 11 residues. In germline, CDR1 is DFQATT, CDR2 SNEGSKA (reference sequence). V shed 3 bases and J shed 4 bases, with 6 bases lying between them. The CDR3 sequence is CSARRGYGYTF. In nucleotides, the CDR3 is TGCAGTGCTAGGCGAGGCTATGGCTACACCTTC.

The V gene is TRBV20-1, the J gene TRBJ1-1; D might be TRBD1 (5 bases). Germline V lookup: CDR1 DFQATT, CDR2 SNEGSKA (reference sequence). The V gene lost 0 bases and the J gene lost 5 bases, with 10 bases spanning the gap. The CDR3 runs 13 residues. The CDR3 reads CSARDGGGTEAFF. CDR3 bases: TGCAGTGCTAGAGATGGTGGGGGGACTGAAGCTTTCTTT.

The chain has TRBV11-2 and TRBJ2-7, with a tentative D call TRBD2 (5 bases). Between the trimmed V and J ends, which lost 7 bases and 3 bases, there was a span of 16 bases. CDR3 length: 14 amino acids. Per germline, CDR1 SGHAT and CDR2 FQNNGV. The CDR3 DNA follows: TGTGCCAGCACCCTGGACTGGATTAACTACGAGCAGTACTTC. Translation: CASTLDWINYEQYF. Together with reference TRBV11-2 and TRBJ2-7, the CDR3 gives the full variable domain: EAGVAQSPRYKIIEKRQSVAFWCNPISGHATLYWYQQILGQGPKLLIQFQNNGVVDDSQLPKDRFSAERLKGVDSTLKIQPAKLEDSAVYLCASTLDWINYEQYFGPGTRLTVT.

This clonotype was detected only a few times. This sequence joins TRBV2 and TRBJ2-7, with 7 bases fitting TRBD2. The V gene's germline CDR1 is SNHLY and CDR2 FYNNEI. This CDR3 region has 15 residues. The J segment lost 2 bases and the V segment lost 2 bases, leaving 6 bases of the junction unmatched. As DNA, the CDR3 is TGTGCCAGCAGTGAAATAGGACTAGTTACCTACGAGCAGTACTTC. Protein product: CASSEIGLVTYEQYF.

In this sample, this clonotype turned up a few times. The chain has TRBV12-3 or TRBV12-4 and TRBJ2-6; tentative D call: TRBD1 (6 bases). V lost 7 bases, J lost 4 bases, and 8 bases lay in between. The CDR3 sequence is 13 residues long. The CDR3 DNA is TGTGCCAGCAAACAGGGAGGGGCCAACGTCCTGACTTTC. Translation gives CASKQGGANVLTF.

This clonotype was recorded at least ten times. The rearrangement links TRBV3-1 to TRBJ2-2; 7 bases line up with TRBD1. This CDR3 comprises 15 residues. Germline assignment: CDR1 LGHDT and CDR2 YNNKEL (reference sequence). V dropped 4 bases and J dropped 6; count of bases not matched to a gene: 8. The CDR3 DNA reads as TGTGCCAGCAGCCCCAGGGGGACGTCGGCCGGGGAGCTGTTTTTT. Amino acid sequence: CASSPRGTSAGELFF.

CDR3 DNA: TGTGCCAGCAGCCGGGACCCAAGAACGGGGGAGCAGTACTTC. Encoded protein: CASSRDPRTGEQYF. The chain carries TRBV3-1 and TRBJ2-7; D may correspond to TRBD1 or TRBD2 (5 bases each). Germline CDR1 LGHDT, CDR2 YNNKEL (reference sequence). The ends were cut back, 4 bases at V and 7 bases at J, with 17 bases in the middle. The CDR3 totals 14 residues.

As for this clonotype: One end of the junction varies from germline; a read error may be responsible. The genes are TRBV7-2 and TRBJ2-1; 7 bases fit TRBD1. The germline gives CDR1 SGHTA, CDR2 FQGNSA. The CDR3 extends over 16 amino acids. CDR3 sequence reads: CANSLEQGIVRNEQFF. Written as DNA, the CDR3 is TGTGCCAACAGCTTAGAACAGGGGATCGTTCGTAATGAGCAGTTCTTC.

The chain has TRBV24-1 and TRBJ2-1, with 7 bases identical to TRBD2. The V segment lost 4 bases and the J segment 0 bases; nucleotides outside the gene matches: 5. There are 16 residues in the CDR3. Germline values: CDR1 KGHDR, CDR2 SFDVKD. CDR3 loop: CATSESSGSSYNEQFF. The CDR3 region has the DNA TGTGCCACCAGTGAATCTAGCGGAAGCTCCTACAATGAGCAGTTCTTC.